Listed below are T cell receptor beta chains from one sample, sequenced in a study of shared T cell receptors in the human thymus. Generated by immunoSEQ multiplex PCR, the TCRdb table keeps only in-frame clones and is missing some. The data hold 500,000 to 750,000 clones, with approximately 90% observed a single time. These data also featured in a second study, about human thymus T cells.

Specimen: thymocytes. The origin of the receptors is a boy less than two years old with a congenital heart defect. Each CDR3 is given with its conserved first and last residue. Fields, in order: D gene, V gene, clone size, J gene, CDR3 DNA, CDR3 protein. A D gene is named only where the DNA matches it firmly. Clone size is shown for a subset of rows, as once, few, many or a class of expanded clone.

d_call: .
v_call: TRBV6-1
clone_size: .
j_call: TRBJ2-2
cdr3_nt: TGTGCCAGCAGTGAGGCGGGCGGGGAGAACACCGGGGAGCTGTTTTTT
cdr3_aa: CASSEAGGENTGELFF

d_call: .
v_call: TRBV6-1
clone_size: .
j_call: TRBJ2-7
cdr3_nt: TGTGCCTCCGGGACAGCGGGAGACGAGCAGTACTTC
cdr3_aa: CASGTAGDEQYF

d_call: TRBD2
v_call: TRBV12-5
clone_size: .
j_call: TRBJ2-1
cdr3_nt: TGTGCTAGTGGTTTCGTGACGGGAGGGGGATACAATGAGCAGTTCTTC
cdr3_aa: CASGFVTGGGYNEQFF

d_call: .
v_call: TRBV20-1
clone_size: .
j_call: TRBJ2-3
cdr3_nt: TGCAGTGCTAGGGCGGCGGATACGCAGTATTTT
cdr3_aa: CSARAADTQYF

d_call: TRBD2
v_call: TRBV5-4
clone_size: .
j_call: TRBJ2-1
cdr3_nt: TGTGCCAGCAGCCCTCCTAGCGGGTCCTACAATGAGCAGTTCTTC
cdr3_aa: CASSPPSGSYNEQFF

d_call: TRBD1
v_call: TRBV7-6
clone_size: .
j_call: TRBJ1-5
cdr3_nt: TGTGCCAGCAGCTTGACAGGGGATCAGCCCCAGCATTTT
cdr3_aa: CASSLTGDQPQHF

d_call: TRBD2
v_call: TRBV28
clone_size: .
j_call: TRBJ2-1
cdr3_nt: TGTGCCAGCAGGGAACTAGCGGGAGCGGGCAATGAGCAGTTCTTC
cdr3_aa: CASRELAGAGNEQFF

d_call: .
v_call: TRBV12-5
clone_size: .
j_call: TRBJ2-7
cdr3_nt: TGTGCTAGTGGCCCACGGACAGCAAAGTTTTTCTACGAGCAGTACTTC
cdr3_aa: CASGPRTAKFFYEQYF

d_call: .
v_call: TRBV6-1
clone_size: few
j_call: TRBJ2-2
cdr3_nt: TGTGCCAGCAGTGAACTTTCCGGGGAGCTGTTTTTT
cdr3_aa: CASSELSGELFF

d_call: .
v_call: TRBV12-5
clone_size: .
j_call: TRBJ2-7
cdr3_nt: TGTGCTAGTGGTTTAGGAGACAGTTTCCCCCTCTACGAGCAGTACTTC
cdr3_aa: CASGLGDSFPLYEQYF

d_call: TRBD2
v_call: TRBV9
clone_size: .
j_call: TRBJ2-1
cdr3_nt: TGTGCCAGCAGCGGACCGGGACTAGCCAGGGAGGGGTCCTACAATGAGCAGTTCTTC
cdr3_aa: CASSGPGLAREGSYNEQFF

d_call: .
v_call: TRBV15
clone_size: .
j_call: TRBJ1-5
cdr3_nt: TGTGCCACCAGCGCAGAATGGGGGCCTTATAGCAATCAGCCCCAGCATTTT
cdr3_aa: CATSAEWGPYSNQPQHF

d_call: .
v_call: TRBV7-3
clone_size: .
j_call: TRBJ2-2
cdr3_nt: TGTGCCAGCAGCCCTAGAGTGAACACCGGGGAGCTGTTTTTT
cdr3_aa: CASSPRVNTGELFF

d_call: TRBD1
v_call: TRBV5-1
clone_size: .
j_call: TRBJ2-1
cdr3_nt: TGCGCCAGCAGCTTCCGGGACAGGGGGTACAATGAGCAGTTCTTC
cdr3_aa: CASSFRDRGYNEQFF

d_call: TRBD2
v_call: TRBV28
clone_size: .
j_call: TRBJ2-3
cdr3_nt: TGTGCCAGCAGTTTAGGACGGCGGGAGGGTTCTACGCAGTATTTT
cdr3_aa: CASSLGRREGSTQYF

d_call: TRBD2
v_call: TRBV28
clone_size: .
j_call: TRBJ2-5
cdr3_nt: TGTGCCAGCAGCCCTACTTCTAGCGGGAGAGGGAGAGAGACCCAGTACTTC
cdr3_aa: CASSPTSSGRGRETQYF

d_call: .
v_call: TRBV10-3
clone_size: .
j_call: TRBJ1-5
cdr3_nt: TGTGCCATCCTGGTCAGCAGTATGGGAAGAGGGCAGCCCCAGCATTTT
cdr3_aa: CAILVSSMGRGQPQHF

d_call: .
v_call: TRBV28
clone_size: .
j_call: TRBJ2-5
cdr3_nt: TGTGCCAGCAGCCCAGGGTTTCAGGAGACCCAGTACTTC
cdr3_aa: CASSPGFQETQYF

d_call: TRBD1
v_call: TRBV5-1
clone_size: .
j_call: TRBJ2-7
cdr3_nt: TGCGCCAGCAGCTGGGGCGGGGACAGGGCCTCCTACGAGCAGTACTTC
cdr3_aa: CASSWGGDRASYEQYF

d_call: TRBD2
v_call: TRBV5-1
clone_size: .
j_call: TRBJ2-2
cdr3_nt: TGCGCCAGCAGCTCGCTGACTAGCGGGGGCTTGGGCACCGGGGAGCTGTTTTTT
cdr3_aa: CASSSLTSGGLGTGELFF

d_call: .
v_call: TRBV11-3
clone_size: .
j_call: TRBJ2-1
cdr3_nt: TGTGCCAGCAGCATAGACAACAGGTTACCCAATCTCAATGAGCAGTTCTTC
cdr3_aa: CASSIDNRLPNLNEQFF

d_call: .
v_call: TRBV7-2
clone_size: .
j_call: TRBJ2-7
cdr3_nt: TGTGCCAGCAGCTTGGAGGGTAGGTCCCAGGGGCAGTACTTC
cdr3_aa: CASSLEGRSQGQYF

d_call: .
v_call: TRBV14
clone_size: few
j_call: TRBJ2-1
cdr3_nt: TGTGCCAGCAGCCAAGATAAGCTTTTCTCCTACAATGAGCAGTTCTTC
cdr3_aa: CASSQDKLFSYNEQFF

d_call: .
v_call: TRBV14
clone_size: once
j_call: TRBJ2-7
cdr3_nt: TGTGCCAGCAGCCGAGCGGGCTACGAGCAGTACTTC
cdr3_aa: CASSRAGYEQYF

d_call: TRBD1
v_call: TRBV28
clone_size: once
j_call: TRBJ1-5
cdr3_nt: TGTGCCAGCAGGACGGGACAGGGCAATCAGCCCCAGCATTTT
cdr3_aa: CASRTGQGNQPQHF

d_call: TRBD2
v_call: TRBV5-6
clone_size: .
j_call: TRBJ2-7
cdr3_nt: TGTGCCAGCAGCTCCGGGACTAGCGCGTACTACGAGCAGTACTTC
cdr3_aa: CASSSGTSAYYEQYF

d_call: .
v_call: TRBV5-1
clone_size: .
j_call: TRBJ2-1
cdr3_nt: TGCGCCAGCAGCCACTTGCTACCCGGGGATGAGCAGTTCTTC
cdr3_aa: CASSHLLPGDEQFF

d_call: .
v_call: TRBV4-2
clone_size: .
j_call: TRBJ2-5
cdr3_nt: TGTGCCAGCAGCCAAGATCTGGGCGAAGAGACCCAGTACTTC
cdr3_aa: CASSQDLGEETQYF

d_call: TRBD1
v_call: TRBV7-6
clone_size: .
j_call: TRBJ2-3
cdr3_nt: TGTGCCAGCAGCCTTTGGGTGTCTAGACAGGGTCAATTCACAGATACGCAGTATTTT
cdr3_aa: CASSLWVSRQGQFTDTQYF

d_call: TRBD1
v_call: TRBV28
clone_size: .
j_call: TRBJ1-4
cdr3_nt: TGTGCCAGCAGCCGACAGGGTAATGAAAAACTGTTTTTT
cdr3_aa: CASSRQGNEKLFF

d_call: .
v_call: TRBV9
clone_size: .
j_call: TRBJ2-3
cdr3_nt: TGTGCCAGCAGCGTGGCTAGCGTTGGGCCCACAGATACGCAGTATTTT
cdr3_aa: CASSVASVGPTDTQYF